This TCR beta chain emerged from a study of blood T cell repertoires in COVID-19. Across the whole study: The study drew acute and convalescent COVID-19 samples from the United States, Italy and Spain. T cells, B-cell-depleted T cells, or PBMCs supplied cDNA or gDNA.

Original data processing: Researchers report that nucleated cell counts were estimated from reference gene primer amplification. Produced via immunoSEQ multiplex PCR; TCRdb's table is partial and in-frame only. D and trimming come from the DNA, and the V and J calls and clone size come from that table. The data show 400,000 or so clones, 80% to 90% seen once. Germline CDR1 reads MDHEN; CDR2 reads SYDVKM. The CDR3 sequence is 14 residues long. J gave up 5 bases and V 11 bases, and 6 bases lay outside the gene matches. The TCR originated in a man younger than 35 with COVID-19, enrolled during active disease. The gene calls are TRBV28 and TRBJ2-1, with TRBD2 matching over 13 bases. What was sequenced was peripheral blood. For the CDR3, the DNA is TGTGCCGGGGGGACTAGCGGGACACACAATGAGCAGTTCTTC. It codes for CAGGTSGTHNEQFF.